One and the same sample provided the 15 T cell receptor beta chains below, sequenced in a study of regulatory T cells in long-lasting Graves disease. For TCR beta, libraries came from iRepertoire HTBI primers and Arm-PCR of CDR3 regions. TCRdb analysed the multiplex PCR reads with MiXCR anew, one entry per CDR3 protein. This repertoire shows some 250,000 distinct CDR3 sequences, around 21% found once; its top ten account for about 14%. Time point here: newly diagnosed GD, antithyroid drugs for less than 3 months. PBMC-extracted RNA yielded the TCR library. The sample here was peripheral blood mononuclear cells (PBMCs), taken at new diagnosis, from a patient treated with antithyroid drugs. Source of these receptors: a female donor with Graves disease.

The chain recombines TRBV6-2 or TRBV6-3 with TRBJ2-3; D is ambiguous. Germline V lookup: CDR1 MNHEY, CDR2 SVGEGT. The CDR3 contains 13 residues. Trimming took off 4 bases at V and 6 bases at J, with 11 bases between the two ends. CDR3 DNA sequence: TGTGCCAGCAGTTCCTCCTTCGAGGATACGCAGTATTTT. Its translation is CASSSSFEDTQYF.

This clonotype was counted ten times or more. J is TRBJ2-3 and V is TRBV7-3, with D unresolved. CDR3 length equals 17 residues. Germline V CDR1 and CDR2: SGHTA, FQGTGA. Trimming cost V 4 bases and J 1 base, with 18 bases left between them. The CDR3: CASSYTPVGLGTDTQYF. CDR3 DNA: TGTGCCAGCAGCTATACCCCGGTCGGATTGGGCACAGATACGCAGTATTTT.

About this clonotype: A read error may be the cause here, since a much bigger clone is one base away. The rearrangement links TRBV6-1 to TRBJ1-2, with 9 bases lining up with TRBD1. Germline V gives CDR1 MNHNS, CDR2 SASEGT. The CDR3 loop spans 14 amino acids. Germline trimming cut 5 bases from V and 7 bases from J; bases unmatched to any gene: 8. The DNA of the CDR3 is TGTGCCAGCAGTCTCCGGACAGGGGCCTGTGGCTACACCTTC. This gives the protein CASSLRTGACGYTF.

The gene calls are TRBV24-1 and TRBJ1-4, with 8 bases matching TRBD1. V lost 2 bases, J lost 8 bases, and 6 bases stayed unmatched. The CDR3 is made up of 15 amino acids. CDR1 KGHDR and CDR2 SFDVKD come from the germline V gene. CDR3 sequence: CATSDSQTGGEKLFF. The CDR3 DNA is TGTGCCACCAGTGATTCACAAACAGGGGGAGAAAAACTGTTTTTT.

The V and J genes are TRBV6-2 or TRBV6-3 and TRBJ2-4, with 7 bases identical to TRBD1. V lost 6 bases to trimming and J lost 0 bases; unmatched junction nucleotides: 8. Germline loops: CDR1 MNHEY, CDR2 SVGEGT. This CDR3 contains 16 residues. The CDR3 is CASRSWDSLAKNIQYF. The CDR3 DNA reads as TGTGCCAGCAGGAGTTGGGACAGCCTAGCCAAAAACATTCAGTACTTC.

This clonotype appeared many times. J is TRBJ2-3 and V is TRBV4-2, with D maybe TRBD1 (6 bases). CDR1 is LGHNA and CDR2 is YNFKEQ in the germline V gene. CDR3 length: 14 residues. Trimming shortened V by 6 bases and J by 5 bases, and 15 bases separated the two germline ends. CDR3 sequence (DNA): TGTGCCAGCAGTCAACCAGGGGCGGGAGATACGCAGTATTTT. The encoded protein is CASSQPGAGDTQYF.

This clonotype has just a few counts. The chain combines TRBV6-5 with TRBJ2-1, with 9 bases identical to TRBD1. Unmatched junction bases numbered 6, after V lost 2 bases and J lost 4 bases. Germline V gene sequence: CDR1 MNHEY, CDR2 SVGAGI. The CDR3 has 16 residues. Here the CDR3 reads CASSYGTGTGYNEQFF. In DNA, the CDR3 is TGTGCCAGCAGTTACGGGACAGGGACAGGGTACAATGAGCAGTTCTTC.

There are many counts of this clonotype. The chain employs TRBV5-1 and TRBJ2-1; D may be TRBD1 or TRBD2 (6 bases each). Germline values: CDR1 SGHRS, CDR2 YFSETQ. The CDR3 is 15 residues long. V was clipped by 0 bases and J by 2 bases, with 9 bases between them. The DNA for the CDR3 is TGCGCCAGCAGCTTGGAGGGGGGCGCCTACAATGAGCAGTTCTTC. Amino acid sequence: CASSLEGGAYNEQFF.

The chain couples TRBV4-3 to TRBJ2-3; the D is unclear. Per the germline V gene, CDR1 is LGHNA and CDR2 is YSLEER. There are 16 residues in the CDR3. V was trimmed by 0 bases and J by 5 bases, leaving 15 bases between them. The CDR3 region has the DNA TGCGCCAGCAGCCAAGAGTTAACGGGTTCCGAAGATACGCAGTATTTT. It yields the protein CASSQELTGSEDTQYF.

In this sample, this clonotype turned up a few times. The chain employs TRBV12-3 or TRBV12-4 and TRBJ2-4; TRBD1 or TRBD2 may be the D gene (5 bases each). V was clipped by 6 bases and J by 5 bases, with 14 bases between them. This CDR3 is built from 14 residues. CDR3 DNA sequence: TGTGCCAGCAGGGCACCGAGGGGCCAAAACATTCAGTACTTC. Translating gives CASRAPRGQNIQYF.

This clonotype was recorded at least ten times. The chain links TRBV6-1 to TRBJ2-1; 9 bases line up with TRBD2. V trimming: 5 bases; J trimming: 7 bases; junction bases outside the gene matches: 6. Germline CDR1 MNHNS, CDR2 SASEGT. The CDR3 is 14 amino acids. This chain's CDR3 is CASSPGTSSNEQFF. The CDR3 DNA sequence: TGTGCCAGCAGTCCCGGGACTAGCTCAAATGAGCAGTTCTTC.

The V and J genes are TRBV19 and TRBJ1-5, with TRBD1 as a possible D gene (5 bases). The CDR3 is 17 residues long. Trimming removed 1 base from V and 0 bases from J, with 13 bases in between. The germline gives CDR1 LNHDA, CDR2 SQIVND (reference sequence). The CDR3 is CASSIAPGMNSNQPQHF. CDR3 DNA sequence: TGTGCCAGTAGTATAGCGCCAGGGATGAATAGCAATCAGCCCCAGCATTTT.

This chain links TRBV12-3 or TRBV12-4 with TRBJ2-2, with TRBD1 identical over 9 bases. V trimming: 4 bases; J trimming: 8 bases; junction bases outside the gene matches: 11. The length of the CDR3 is 16 residues. As DNA, the CDR3 is TGTGCCAGCAGTTCTACGGGACAGGGACCATCTGGGGAGCTGTTTTTT. It yields the protein CASSSTGQGPSGELFF.

The CDR3 sequence is CASGLWLTGELFF. The CDR3 DNA reads TGTGCTAGTGGTTTGTGGTTAACCGGGGAGCTGTTTTTT. The rearrangement joins TRBV12-5 to TRBJ2-2; D is ambiguous. Looked up from germline, CDR1 is LGHNT and CDR2 is FRNRAP. The germline V and J ends were trimmed by 2 bases and 5 bases, with 6 bases remaining between them. The CDR3 runs to 13 residues.

This clonotype came up many times. The chain carries TRBV4-3 and TRBJ2-3; D might be TRBD2 (6 bases). V lost 0 bases, J lost 3 bases, and 16 bases lay in between. The germline CDR1 and CDR2 sequences are LGHNA and YSLEER. This CDR3 has 17 residues. CDR3 loop: CASSQELTSSLTDTQYF. CDR3 in DNA: TGCGCCAGCAGCCAAGAACTCACTAGCTCTCTAACAGATACGCAGTATTTT.